These 27 T cell receptor beta chains share one sample of origin, sequenced in a study of cytomegalovirus exposure and HLA in healthy donors (dated by TCRdb to 2015 to 2018). Libraries were constructed by the immunoSEQ multiplex PCR assay. A mixture of 60 forward primers for TCR Vbeta segments and 13 reverse primers for TCR Jbeta segments was used in the multiplex PCR. The clones in this table, taken by TCRdb from immuneACCESS, are in-frame only. Not every clone is retained; where verified, under half of the shortfall comes from an unresolved V gene, and the cause of the rest is unknown. This sample comprises under 200,000 clones, about four fifths of them detected only once. The ten biggest clones cover less than 9% of the sample. The source material was PBMCs. All receptors come from a male donor in good health and CMV-seropositive.

The CDR3 is CASAQGQDTQYF. In DNA form, the CDR3 reads TGTGCCAGCGCCCAGGGGCAGGATACGCAGTATTTT. The gene calls are TRBV6-1 and TRBJ2-3, with D tentatively TRBD1 (6 bases). Germline V lookup: CDR1 MNHNS, CDR2 SASEGT. The CDR3 loop spans 12 amino acids. V lost 8 bases, J lost 6 bases, and 12 bases lay in between.

The chain combines TRBV11-2 with TRBJ1-2, with 7 bases lining up with TRBD1. V was clipped by 3 bases and J by 4 bases; unmatched bases: 8. The germline CDR1 and CDR2 sequences are SGHAT and FQNNGV. CDR3 length equals 15 residues. CDR3 residues: CASSFRQGRFYGYTF. The DNA of the CDR3 is TGTGCCAGCAGCTTCCGACAGGGCCGGTTCTATGGCTACACCTTC.

The chain couples TRBV7-8 to TRBJ1-6; the match to TRBD1 covers 7 bases. In germline, CDR1 is SGHVS, CDR2 FQNEAQ. The CDR3 loop spans 15 amino acids. J lost 4 bases, V lost 2 bases, and 2 bases had no gene match. The CDR3 loop is CASSLQGDYNSPLHF. CDR3 nucleotide sequence: TGTGCCAGCAGCTTACAGGGGGATTATAATTCACCCCTCCACTTT.

V is TRBV28 and J is TRBJ1-1; possible D gene TRBD1, 5 bases. The CDR3 has 14 amino acids. The germline V gene encodes CDR1 MDHEN and CDR2 SYDVKM. Deletions cut 1 base from V and 3 bases from J, with 9 bases between. The chain's CDR3 is CASSLFKTDTEAFF. CDR3 nucleotide sequence: TGTGCCAGCAGTTTATTTAAGACAGACACTGAAGCTTTCTTT.

The chain links TRBV6-5 to TRBJ2-3, with TRBD2 identical over 8 bases. In germline, CDR1 is MNHEY, CDR2 SVGAGI. The CDR3 covers 14 residues. The ends lost 3 bases at V and 1 base at J; junction bases unmatched: 0. This chain's CDR3 is CASSYSGGTDTQYF. CDR3 nucleotide sequence: TGTGCCAGCAGTTATAGCGGGGGCACAGATACGCAGTATTTT.

CDR3 DNA: TGCGCCAGCGGACTAGCCGGGACAAAGAACAATGAGCAGTTCTTC. Its translation is CASGLAGTKNNEQFF. The chain has TRBV5-1 and TRBJ2-1; 8 bases align to TRBD2. The CDR3 totals 15 residues. Germline V gene lookup returns CDR1 SGHRS and CDR2 YFSETQ. Unmatched junction bases numbered 11, after V lost 7 bases and J lost 5 bases.

This clone was detected a few times. The gene calls are TRBV11-1 and TRBJ2-1; 7 nucleotides align to TRBD1. The CDR3 length is 12 residues. The germline CDR1 and CDR2 sequences are SGHAT and FQDESV (reference sequence). With V trimmed by 1 base and J by 9 bases, 0 bases remained unmatched. The CDR3 nucleotides are TGTGCCAGCAGCTTAGACAGGGGTGAGCAGTTCTTC. It codes for CASSLDRGEQFF.

The genes are TRBV19 and TRBJ1-4, with a weak D call TRBD1 (5 bases). V was cut by 3 bases and J by 7 bases, with 9 bases left in between. The CDR3 has 13 amino acids. Per germline, CDR1 LNHDA and CDR2 SQIVND (reference sequence). The CDR3 is CASSMTVLEKLFF. DNA for the CDR3: TGTGCCAGTAGTATGACAGTTCTTGAAAAACTGTTTTTT.

Here the CDR3 reads CASSDKWASGGYEQYF. The CDR3, as DNA: TGTGCCAGCAGTGACAAGTGGGCTAGCGGGGGTTACGAGCAGTACTTC. The rearrangement joins TRBV2 to TRBJ2-7; TRBD2 aligns across 10 bases. Germline-derived CDR1 and CDR2 are SNHLY and FYNNEI. Trimming removed 3 bases from V and 4 bases from J; junction bases left unmatched: 9. The CDR3 sequence is 16 residues long.

The chain links TRBV7-9 to TRBJ1-2; 7 nucleotides line up with TRBD1. From germline, CDR1 is SEHNR and CDR2 FQNEAQ (reference sequence). This CDR3 has 14 residues. The V gene end was trimmed by 1 base and the J gene end by 8 bases; junction bases not matched to a gene: 7. CDR3 DNA: TGTGCCAGCAGCTTAGGTGGTCAGGGGGACGGCTACACCTTC. As protein: CASSLGGQGDGYTF.

J is TRBJ2-2 and V is TRBV6-5, with a weak D call TRBD2 (6 bases). V gave up 0 bases and J gave up 6 bases, with 11 bases separating them. The germline gives CDR1 MNHEY, CDR2 SVGAGI. This CDR3 is 15 amino acids long. CDR3 nucleotides: TGTGCCAGCAGTTACTCGTCCGGGGGAGCCGGGGAGCTGTTTTTT. As protein: CASSYSSGGAGELFF.

The chain employs TRBV6-5 and TRBJ1-6, with 8 bases identical to TRBD1. Germline lookup yields CDR1 MNHEY and CDR2 SVGAGI. V trimming: 6 bases; J trimming: 9 bases; junction bases outside the gene matches: 7. The CDR3 contains 14 residues. CDR3 DNA sequence: TGTGCCAGCAGCCCCGGACAGGGAGGTTCACCCCTCCACTTT. This translates into CASSPGQGGSPLHF.

This chain links TRBV5-1 with TRBJ1-3; a weak D match, TRBD1 (5 bases). The ends were cut back, 1 base at V and 4 bases at J, with 12 bases in the middle. The CDR3 covers 15 residues. Germline CDR1 is SGHRS and CDR2 is YFSETQ. CDR3 sequence (DNA): TGCGCCAGCAGCTTGTCGGGGGGGAGAGGAAACACCATATATTTT. It is translated as CASSLSGGRGNTIYF.

The chain links TRBV5-4 to TRBJ2-5; 8 bases line up with TRBD2. The end of the DNA aligns better with TRBJ2-7, so the J call may be wrong. Germline CDR1 reads SGHNT; CDR2 reads YYREEE (reference sequence). This CDR3 comprises 14 residues. The CDR3 spells CASSTGTREHEQYF. The CDR3 coding sequence is TGTGCCAGCAGCACCGGGACTAGGGAGCACGAGCAGTACTTC.

This clone has more than one count but fewer than ten. CDR3 coding DNA: TGTGCCAGCAGTGTAGATAGCGGGGGGAACTACAATGAGCAGTTCTTC. Residues: CASSVDSGGNYNEQFF. This rearrangement joins TRBV6-1 to TRBJ2-1; 10 bases agree with TRBD2. J gave up 3 bases and V 4 bases, and 6 bases lay outside the gene matches. Germline CDR1 is MNHNS and CDR2 is SASEGT. This CDR3 is 16 amino acids long.

The chain links TRBV27 to TRBJ1-5; D unresolved. CDR1 is MNHEY, CDR2 SMNVEV, per germline (reference sequence). Trimming cost V 1 base and J 5 bases, with 12 bases left between them. This CDR3 has 15 residues. The CDR3 bases are TGTGCCAGCAGTTTATGGGGAGCGGGTGATCAGCCCCAGCATTTT. This encodes CASSLWGAGDQPQHF.

The chain combines TRBV30 with TRBJ2-5; D unresolved. This CDR3 is built from 11 residues. The ends were cut back, 5 bases at V and 1 base at J, with 5 bases in the middle. From germline, CDR1 is GTSNPN and CDR2 SVGIG (reference sequence). The DNA of the CDR3 is TGTGCCTGGTGTCTCCAAGAGACCCAGTACTTC. It is translated as CAWCLQETQYF.

This clone was recorded once. This sequence joins TRBV6-5 and TRBJ1-1, with 7 bases identical to TRBD1. The CDR3 runs 15 residues. The ends lost 11 bases at V and 0 bases at J; junction bases unmatched: 12. Germline V gene data show CDR1 as MNHEY and CDR2 as SVGAGI. The CDR3 DNA reads TGTGCCTCGTCGTACAGGGGTATTGTGAACACTGAAGCTTTCTTT. Amino acids: CASSYRGIVNTEAFF.

This clone was counted only a few times. The chain links TRBV6-1 to TRBJ2-3; D might be TRBD1 (5 bases). V was clipped by 3 bases and J by 1 base, with 11 bases between them. Germline V gene sequence: CDR1 MNHNS, CDR2 SASEGT. This CDR3 is built from 15 residues. The CDR3 DNA is TGTGCCAGCAGTGACGGGCTAGGGGGCACAGATACGCAGTATTTT. Amino acids: CASSDGLGGTDTQYF.

This clone was recorded a few times. The chain is built from TRBV29-1 and TRBJ2-3, with TRBD1 matching 7 bases. The CDR3 has 14 residues. The ends lost 5 bases at V and 6 bases at J; junction bases unmatched: 11. Germline V gene lookup returns CDR1 SQVTM and CDR2 ANQGSEA. The CDR3, as DNA: TGCAGCGTTACTGACAGGGTAGGGGGTGATACGCAGTATTTT. Translating gives CSVTDRVGGDTQYF.

This chain joins TRBV5-6 and TRBJ2-3, with D maybe TRBD2 (5 bases). The CDR3 runs to 13 residues. Germline V gives CDR1 SGHDT, CDR2 YYEEEE. V was shortened by 4 bases and J by 4 bases, with 10 bases between the two germline ends. Here the CDR3 DNA reads TGTGCCAGCAGCCTACCCGGGGCAGATACGCAGTATTTT. Encoded protein: CASSLPGADTQYF.

V and J are TRBV6-6 and TRBJ1-2; tentative D call: TRBD1 (6 bases). CDR1 is MNHNY, CDR2 SVGAGI, per germline (reference sequence). V was shortened by 2 bases and J by 6 bases, with 16 bases between the two germline ends. The CDR3 loop spans 15 amino acids. The CDR3 spells CASSYVRGGEDGYTF. For the CDR3, the DNA is TGTGCCAGCAGTTACGTTAGAGGGGGGGAGGATGGCTACACCTTC.

Note on this clone: Additional DNA sequences in this sample encode the identical CDR3. V usage is TRBV9 and J usage is TRBJ2-5; perhaps TRBD2 as D (7 bases). Trimming stripped 0 bases from V and 2 bases from J, with 11 bases between. This CDR3 is built from 15 residues. Germline V CDR1 and CDR2: SGDLS, YYNGEE. The CDR3 nucleotides read TGTGCCAGCAGCGTAGGAGGGGGGGGGCAAGAGACCCAGTACTTC. Its translation: CASSVGGGGQETQYF.

J is TRBJ2-7 and V is TRBV2; 8 nucleotides match TRBD1. V shed 7 bases, J shed 2 bases, and the junction held 4 bases outside the gene matches. Germline CDR1 reads SNHLY; CDR2 reads FYNNEI. The CDR3 extends over 13 amino acids. CDR3 bases: TGTGCCAGCACCTGGACAGGGACCTACGAGCAGTACTTC. Translated: CASTWTGTYEQYF.

V usage is TRBV2 and J usage is TRBJ2-3, with 9 nucleotides matching TRBD1. Per germline, CDR1 SNHLY and CDR2 FYNNEI. The J segment lost 1 base and the V segment lost 4 bases, leaving 6 bases of the junction unmatched. CDR3 length: 16 amino acids. The CDR3 sequence is CASSGDRGIGTDTQYF. As DNA, the CDR3 is TGTGCCAGCAGTGGCGACAGGGGGATCGGCACAGATACGCAGTATTTT.

The chain has TRBV5-1 and TRBJ2-3; the D gene is possibly TRBD2 (6 bases). Germline V CDR1 and CDR2: SGHRS, YFSETQ. Trimming shortened V by 7 bases and J by 1 base, and 10 bases separated the two germline ends. This CDR3 comprises 13 residues. The CDR3 protein is CASLGGGTDTQYF. As DNA, the CDR3 is TGCGCCAGCCTGGGAGGAGGCACAGATACGCAGTATTTT.

The chain recombines TRBV5-1 with TRBJ2-7; TRBD1 aligns across 9 bases. CDR3 length equals 18 residues. V gave up 6 bases and J gave up 0 bases; unmatched junction bases: 16. Germline lookup yields CDR1 SGHRS and CDR2 YFSETQ. CDR3 region: CASKIQGAAGVGSYEQYF. As DNA, the CDR3 is TGCGCCAGCAAGATACAGGGGGCAGCAGGAGTCGGCTCCTACGAGCAGTACTTC. Complete variable domain (other parts from reference TRBV5-1 and TRBJ2-7): KAGVTQTPRYLIKTRGQQVTLSCSPISGHRSVSWYQQTPGQGLQFLFEYFSETQRNKGNFPGRFSGRQFSNSRSEMNVSTLELGDSALYLCASKIQGAAGVGSYEQYFGPGTRLTVT.